This TCR beta chain stems from a study of blood T cell repertoires in COVID-19 (dated by TCRdb to about 2020). About the investigation overall: Samples covering the acute and convalescent phases of COVID-19 were provided by collaborators in the United States, Italy and Spain. Subjects who had been exposed to COVID-19, were actively infected with it, or had recovered from it provided the deeply sampled blood TCRbeta repertoires that made up the dataset. Where HLA class I and class II types were available, the types were taken from metadata supplied by the sample provider, not from assay-based typing. Nearly every sample came with metadata listing a de-identified subject ID, COVID-19 status, age in years and sex. A freely available public database, intended as a resource for researchers studying the immune response to SARS-CoV-2, is where the repertoires were released. The samples were drawn from two sources: the first 160 participants of the ongoing ImmuneRACE study, and over 1,000 subjects contributed by 6 global collaborators. The material from the prospective study consisted of cDNA or gDNA derived from T cells, B-cell-depleted T cells, or PBMCs. Study-level results and caveats: Clinical and demographic metadata were provided uncurated, with the amount varying by source and participant.

Each collaborating institution followed its own protocols to collect whole blood in K2EDTA tubes. For TCRbeta analysis, collaborators shipped samples as frozen whole blood, isolated PBMCs, or DNA extracted from either of those sample types. Concerning this clone itself: Its target antigen remains unknown. No much larger clonotype is one base removed from it; base qualities were not supplied.

The trim is 1 base for V and 0 bases for J, with a gap of 9 bases between the germline ends. The CDR3 sequence holds 15 residues, the cysteine and phenylalanine included. The read is trimmed to its CDR3 DNA, 45 bases read in frame from base 1. The germline V gene (reference sequence) specifies MNHEY as CDR1 and SMNVEV as CDR2. TCRbeta CDR3 regions were amplified from genomic DNA using the immunoSEQ Assay, a bias-controlled multiplex PCR. The source study handled its data this way. The number of nucleated cells in each sample was estimated by amplification of reference gene primers within the assay. Sequence reads were collapsed and filtered to measure the absolute abundance of every unique TCRbeta CDR3 rearrangement. For each sample, productive Simpson clonality was calculated as the square root of Simpson's diversity index over productive rearrangements. In TCRdb, the immuneACCESS table is reduced to in-frame sequences with V and J assigned. These tables do not hold every clone; where another copy was compared, an unresolved V gene accounts for under half, and the others remain unexplained. V and J calls plus clone size are reproduced from that table; the DNA served to infer D and trimming. Here the sample has 50,000 to 75,000 clones; around 81% occur a single time. The top ten constitute under 30% of the sample.

The rearrangement combines TRBV27 with TRBJ1-1; 6 matching bases give a weak D call of TRBD1. Sample: peripheral blood. This TCR was recovered from a woman of 80 years or more with active or convalescent COVID-19. In nucleotides, the sequence is TGTGCCAGCAGTTTATTTGGACAGATGAACACTGAAGCTTTCTTT. Translation gives CASSLFGQMNTEAFF.